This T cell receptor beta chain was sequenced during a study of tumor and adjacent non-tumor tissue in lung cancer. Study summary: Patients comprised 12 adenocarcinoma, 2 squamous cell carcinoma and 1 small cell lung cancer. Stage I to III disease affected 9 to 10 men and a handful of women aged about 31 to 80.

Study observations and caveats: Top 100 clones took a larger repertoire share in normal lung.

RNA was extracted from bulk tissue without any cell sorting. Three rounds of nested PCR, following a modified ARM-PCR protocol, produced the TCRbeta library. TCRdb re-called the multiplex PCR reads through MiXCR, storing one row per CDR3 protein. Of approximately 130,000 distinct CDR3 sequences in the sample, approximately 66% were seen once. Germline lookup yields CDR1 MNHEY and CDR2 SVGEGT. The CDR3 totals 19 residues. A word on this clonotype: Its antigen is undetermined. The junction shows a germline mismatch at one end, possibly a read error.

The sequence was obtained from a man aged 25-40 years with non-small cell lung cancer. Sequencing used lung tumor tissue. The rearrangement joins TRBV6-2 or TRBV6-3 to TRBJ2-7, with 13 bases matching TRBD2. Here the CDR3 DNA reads TGTGCCAGTAGTTACTCCAGACTAGCGGGAGGCCCTTCTCTCTACGAGCAGTACTTC. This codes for CASSYSRLAGGPSLYEQYF.